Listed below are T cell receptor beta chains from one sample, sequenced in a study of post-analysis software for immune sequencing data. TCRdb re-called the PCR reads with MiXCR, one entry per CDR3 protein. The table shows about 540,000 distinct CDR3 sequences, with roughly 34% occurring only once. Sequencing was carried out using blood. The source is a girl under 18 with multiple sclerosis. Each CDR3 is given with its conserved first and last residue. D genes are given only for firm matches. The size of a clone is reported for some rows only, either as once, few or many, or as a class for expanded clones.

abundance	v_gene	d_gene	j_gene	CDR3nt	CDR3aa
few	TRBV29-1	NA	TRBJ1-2	TGCAGCGTTGATATGGGGGGGTATCGTGGCTACACCTTC	CSVDMGGYRGYTF
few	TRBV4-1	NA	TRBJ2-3	TGCGCCAGCAGCCAGGCCGGGGGTATAGATACGCAGTATTTT	CASSQAGGIDTQYF
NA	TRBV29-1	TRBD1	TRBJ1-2	TGCAGCGTTGTGGGGACAGATGGCTACACCTTC	CSVVGTDGYTF
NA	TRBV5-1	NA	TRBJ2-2	TGCGCCAGCAGCTTTGACAGGATGGGCACCGGGGAGCTGTTTTTT	CASSFDRMGTGELFF
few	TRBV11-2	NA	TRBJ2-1	TGTGCCAGCAGCTTAGATTTGCTCCTCGGGCAGTTCTTC	CASSLDLLLGQFF
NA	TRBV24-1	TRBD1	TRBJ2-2	TGTGCCACCAGTGACTGGACAGGGGGTTTAACCGGGGAGCTGTTTTTT	CATSDWTGGLTGELFF
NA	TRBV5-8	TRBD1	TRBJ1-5	TGTGCCAGCAGCTTGGTGGGACAGGGGACTCAGCCCCAGCATTTT	CASSLVGQGTQPQHF
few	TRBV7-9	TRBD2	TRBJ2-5	TGTGCCAGCAGCGGCGGACTAGCGGGGGGATTGTACCAAGAGACCCAGTACTTC	CASSGGLAGGLYQETQYF
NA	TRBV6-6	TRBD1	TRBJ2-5	TGTGCCAGCAGTTACCTAGGGGGCCTAACAGAGACCCAGTACTTC	CASSYLGGLTETQYF
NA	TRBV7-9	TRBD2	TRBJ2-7	TGTGCCAGCAGCCCCGGGACTAGCGGACCCTACGAGCAGTACTTC	CASSPGTSGPYEQYF
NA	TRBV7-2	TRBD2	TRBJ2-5	TGTGCCAGCAGCTTACAACCAGCGGGGGGTGAGACCCAGTACTTC	CASSLQPAGGETQYF
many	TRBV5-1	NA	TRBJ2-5	TGCGCCAGCAGCTTGTGGCTGTACCAAGAGACCCAGTACTTC	CASSLWLYQETQYF
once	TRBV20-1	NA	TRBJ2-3	TGCAGTGCCAACATGAGGCTTACCACAGATACGCAGTATTTT	CSANMRLTTDTQYF
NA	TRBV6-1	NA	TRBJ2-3	TGTGCCAGCAGCCAAGGGGGTCTAGCGGTTACAGATACGCAGTATTTT	CASSQGGLAVTDTQYF
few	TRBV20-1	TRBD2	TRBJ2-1	TGCAGTGCTACCGGTGTGACTAGCGGGGACAATGAGCAGTTCTTC	CSATGVTSGDNEQFF
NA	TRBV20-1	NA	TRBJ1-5	TGCAGTGCTTTACAGGAAAAGAGCAATCAGCCCCAGCATTTT	CSALQEKSNQPQHF
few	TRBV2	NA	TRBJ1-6	TGTGCCAGCAGTCCTTCAGGCGGTAGTGGGAATTCACCCCTCCACTTT	CASSPSGGSGNSPLHF
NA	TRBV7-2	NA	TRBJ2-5	TGTGCCAGCAGCTTAGCGGCTAGGAGAGAGACCCAGTACTTC	CASSLAARRETQYF
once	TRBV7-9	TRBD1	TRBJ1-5	TGTGCCAGCAGCCTTGGGACAGGGAGGATCTATCAGCCCCAGCATTTT	CASSLGTGRIYQPQHF
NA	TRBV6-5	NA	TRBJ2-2	TGTGCCAGCAGTTACTTTGGACTGGCCGGGGAGCTGTTTTTT	CASSYFGLAGELFF
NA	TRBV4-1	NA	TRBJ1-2	TGCGCCAGCAGCCAAGGGTCCTGGACAGATCTCACCTTC	CASSQGSWTDLTF
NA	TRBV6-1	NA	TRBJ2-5	TGTGCCAGCAGTGGGGTAGAGGGGCGCGGGGAGACCCAGTACTTC	CASSGVEGRGETQYF
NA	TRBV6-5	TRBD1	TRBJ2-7	TGTGCCAGCAGTTCCGTGGACAGGGTGCGCGAGCAGTACTTC	CASSSVDRVREQYF
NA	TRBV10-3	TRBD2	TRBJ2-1	TGTGCCACCAGTGAGTCGATGGCTAGCGGGGATTACAATGAGCTGTTCTTC	CATSESMASGDYNELFF
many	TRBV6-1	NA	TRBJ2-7	TGTGCCAGCAGTGTGACCTTCTACGAGCAGTACTTC	CASSVTFYEQYF
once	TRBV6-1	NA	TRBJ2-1	TGTGCCAGCTCGGGGCAGGTTCTGAGGAATGAGCAGTTCTTC	CASSGQVLRNEQFF
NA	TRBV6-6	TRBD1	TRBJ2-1	TGTGCCACCAAGGTTACAGGGGGCGTAAGGACCCTATACAATGAGCAGTTCTTC	CATKVTGGVRTLYNEQFF
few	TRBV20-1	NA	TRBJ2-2	TGCAGTGCGCTCCTTAACACCGGGGAGCTGTTTTTT	CSALLNTGELFF
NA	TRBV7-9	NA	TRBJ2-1	TGTGCCAGCAGCTTAGGGGTGGGACCCTACAATGAGCAGTTCTTC	CASSLGVGPYNEQFF
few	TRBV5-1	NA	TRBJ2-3	TGCGCCAGCAGCTTATCCGGAAGGTCGACCGACACAGATACGCAGTATTTT	CASSLSGRSTDTDTQYF
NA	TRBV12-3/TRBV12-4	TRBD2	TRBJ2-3	TGTGCCAGCAGTTTCTCCCTCACTAGCGGGGCCTCTAGCACAGATACGCAGTATTTT	CASSFSLTSGASSTDTQYF
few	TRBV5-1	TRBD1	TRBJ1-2	TGCGCCAGCAGCTTGGGAGGGGGCCTGGATGGCTACACCTTC	CASSLGGGLDGYTF
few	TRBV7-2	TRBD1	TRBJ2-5	TGTGCCAGCAGTCATAACAGGGGCCAAGAGACCCAGTACTTC	CASSHNRGQETQYF
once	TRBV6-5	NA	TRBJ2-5	TGTGCCAGCAGGCTGCCCACTCCCCTTCAGTACTTC	CASRLPTPLQYF
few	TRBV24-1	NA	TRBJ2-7	TGTGCCACCAGCCACAGGTTTGGTGGCGAGCAGTACTTC	CATSHRFGGEQYF
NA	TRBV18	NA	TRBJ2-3	TGTGCCAGCTCACCGGTTCCAGATACGCAGTATTTT	CASSPVPDTQYF
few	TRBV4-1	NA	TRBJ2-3	TGCGCCAGCAGAGGGGATCGGGAAGCGAGGGATACGCAGTATTTT	CASRGDREARDTQYF
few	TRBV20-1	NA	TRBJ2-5	TGCAGTGCCATCCGGGGCGAGTCGCGGACCCAGTACTTC	CSAIRGESRTQYF
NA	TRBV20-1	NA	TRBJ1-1	TGCAGTGCTAGAGTAAGCAGGGGACGCCTCATGAACACTGAAGCTTTCTTT	CSARVSRGRLMNTEAFF
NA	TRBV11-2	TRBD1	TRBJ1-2	TGTGCCAGCAGCTTAGTCTGGGGACAGGGAAACTATGGCTACACCTTC	CASSLVWGQGNYGYTF
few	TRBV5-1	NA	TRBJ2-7	TGCGCCAGCAGCTTGGCGATAGGCAGCTCCTACGAGCAGTACTTC	CASSLAIGSSYEQYF
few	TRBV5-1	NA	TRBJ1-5	TGCGCCAGCAGCTTGGATGGGGGAGGCAATCAGCCCCAGCATTTT	CASSLDGGGNQPQHF
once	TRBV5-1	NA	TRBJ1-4	TGCGCCAGCAGCTTACGGGACGGCGATGAAAAACTGTTTTTT	CASSLRDGDEKLFF
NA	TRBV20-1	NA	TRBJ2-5	TGCAGTGCTAGAGATTTAGGGGGGCTAGGTAGAGAGACCCAGTACTTC	CSARDLGGLGRETQYF
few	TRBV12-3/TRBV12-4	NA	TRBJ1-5	TGTGCCAGCAGCCCCCCGTGGGACTTCGGCAATCAGCCCCAGCATTTT	CASSPPWDFGNQPQHF
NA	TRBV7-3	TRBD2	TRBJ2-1	TGTGCCAGCAGCTCTCTGACTAGCGGGGGGGCCCCCTACAATGAGCAGTTCTTC	CASSSLTSGGAPYNEQFF
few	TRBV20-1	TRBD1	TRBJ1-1	TGCAGTGCTAGAGTATCGACAGGGGAGACCACTGAAGCTTTCTTT	CSARVSTGETTEAFF
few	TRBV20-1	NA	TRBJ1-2	TGCAGTGCTAGATATGGTCACACTGGCTACACCTTC	CSARYGHTGYTF
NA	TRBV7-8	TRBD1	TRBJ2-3	TGTGCCAGCAGCGACAGGGCGAGGACAGATACGCAGTATTTT	CASSDRARTDTQYF
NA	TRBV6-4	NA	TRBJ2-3	TGTGCCAGCAGTGACTCTTGGGGCAGTTTCACAGATACGCAGTATTTT	CASSDSWGSFTDTQYF
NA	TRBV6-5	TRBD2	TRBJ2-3	TGTGCCAGCATGCGGGGGGGAATCACAGATACGCAGTATTTT	CASMRGGITDTQYF
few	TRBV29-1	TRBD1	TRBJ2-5	TGCAGCCCAACCTTAGGGGGCGAGACCCAGTACTTC	CSPTLGGETQYF
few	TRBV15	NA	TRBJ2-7	TGTGCCACCAGCAGTTTGAAGACAGGTATCTACGAGCAGTACTTC	CATSSLKTGIYEQYF
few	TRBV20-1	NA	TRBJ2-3	TGCAGCTACGTGCTGCGGGCGGGGTACACAGATACGCAGTATTTT	CSYVLRAGYTDTQYF
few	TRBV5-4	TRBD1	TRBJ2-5	TGTGCCAGCAGCTTTGTGGGGGACAGGGGGTACGAGACCCAGTACTTC	CASSFVGDRGYETQYF